This section outlines one T cell receptor beta chain sequence together with its context. Its antigen is not identified. Described time point: pre-sensitization, week 0. As to treatment: therapeutic diphenylcyclopropenone sensitization with weekly scalp DPC. This entry comes from a study of human T cells and chemical hapten exposure. Study observations and caveats: Controls formed significantly fewer large CDR3 similarity clusters than expanded TCRs did.

The V end was cut by 2 bases, the J end by 1 base, with 3 bases between. This CDR3 region has 12 residues. Germline loops: CDR1 SGHKS, CDR2 YYEKEE (reference sequence). TCRdb passed the RACE reads through MiXCR, listing each CDR3 protein once. This sample has over 70,000 distinct CDR3 sequences; 13% to 15% occur once, and the top ten carry roughly 4.8%. The sequenced sample was whole blood, obtained in connection with sensitization to the hapten diphenylcyclopropenone (DPC). The TCR comes from a woman in her forties or fifties with alopecia areata. Some clones in this sample may be carry-over from other donors' samples. The chain combines TRBV5-5 with TRBJ1-1; no definite D call. The CDR3 loop is CASSLTNTEAFF. The CDR3 DNA is TGTGCCAGCAGCTTAACGAACACTGAAGCTTTCTTT.